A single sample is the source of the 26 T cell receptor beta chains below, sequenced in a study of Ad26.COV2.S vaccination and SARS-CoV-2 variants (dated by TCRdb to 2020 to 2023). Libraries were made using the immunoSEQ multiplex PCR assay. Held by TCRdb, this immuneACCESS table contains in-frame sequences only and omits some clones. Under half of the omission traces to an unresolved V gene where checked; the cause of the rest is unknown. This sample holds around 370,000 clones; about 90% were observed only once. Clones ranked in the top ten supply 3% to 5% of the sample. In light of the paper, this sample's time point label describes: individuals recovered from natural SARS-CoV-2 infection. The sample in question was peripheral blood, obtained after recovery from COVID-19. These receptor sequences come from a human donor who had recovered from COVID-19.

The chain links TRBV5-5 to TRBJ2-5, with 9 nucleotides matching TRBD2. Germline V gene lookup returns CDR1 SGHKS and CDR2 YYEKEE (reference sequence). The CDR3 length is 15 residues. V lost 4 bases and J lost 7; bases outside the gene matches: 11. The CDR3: CASSLERGEPLTQYF. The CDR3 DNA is TGTGCCAGCAGCCTCGAGCGGGGGGAACCGCTGACCCAGTACTTC.

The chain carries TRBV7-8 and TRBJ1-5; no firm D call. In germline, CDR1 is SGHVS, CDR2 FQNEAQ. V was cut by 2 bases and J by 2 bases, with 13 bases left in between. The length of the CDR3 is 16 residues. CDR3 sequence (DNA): TGTGCCAGCAGCTTACGCGCGGGTCGGGGCAATCAGCCCCAGCATTTT. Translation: CASSLRAGRGNQPQHF.

The CDR3 loop is CASSVDTSGGALNEQFF. CDR3 coding DNA: TGTGCCAGCAGCGTAGACACTAGCGGGGGGGCCTTGAATGAGCAGTTCTTC. The V gene is TRBV9, the J gene TRBJ2-1; TRBD2 matches 13 bases. The CDR3 is 17 amino acids. CDR1 and CDR2 (germline): SGDLS, YYNGEE. V lost 0 bases and J lost 7; bases outside the gene matches: 7.

The CDR3 nucleotides read TGTGCCAGAAGCTTGGCCTTCACCCCAGGGCAGGGTCAGCCCCAGCATTTT. Translation gives CARSLAFTPGQGQPQHF. The chain uses TRBV5-3 and TRBJ1-5, with a possible D match to TRBD1 (5 bases). TRBV5-3 is classed as an ORF, of uncertain function. This CDR3 comprises 17 residues. V lost 0 bases, J lost 6 bases, and 19 bases lay in between.

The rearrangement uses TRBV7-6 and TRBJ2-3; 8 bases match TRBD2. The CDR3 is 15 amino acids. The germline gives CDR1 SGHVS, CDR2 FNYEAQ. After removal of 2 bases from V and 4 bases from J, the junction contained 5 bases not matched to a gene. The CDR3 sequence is CASSLLGLVSDTQYF. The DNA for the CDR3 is TGTGCCAGCAGCTTACTGGGACTAGTCTCAGATACGCAGTATTTT.

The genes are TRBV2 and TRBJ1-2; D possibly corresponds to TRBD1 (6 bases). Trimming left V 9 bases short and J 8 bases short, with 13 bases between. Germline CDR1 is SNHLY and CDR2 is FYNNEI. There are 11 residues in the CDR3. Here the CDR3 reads CASWGAGGYTF. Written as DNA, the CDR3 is TGTGCCAGTTGGGGGGCAGGCGGCTACACCTTC.

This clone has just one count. The CDR3 nucleotides read TGTGCCAGCAGTTTTGCGGGGGAACACACCGGGGAGCTGTTTTTT. Translated, it gives CASSFAGEHTGELFF. This chain joins TRBV6-1 and TRBJ2-2; 7 bases fit TRBD2. V shed 5 bases, J shed 3 bases, and the junction held 6 bases outside the gene matches. Germline V gene sequence: CDR1 MNHNS, CDR2 SASEGT. This CDR3 contains 15 residues.

CDR3 coding DNA: TGCGCCAGCAGCCGGGGGGGCGTGGAGGAGACCCAGTACTTC. Protein sequence: CASSRGGVEETQYF. J is TRBJ2-5 and V is TRBV5-1; TRBD2 matches 8 bases. Germline V lookup: CDR1 SGHRS, CDR2 YFSETQ. Trimming removed 4 bases from V and 5 bases from J; junction bases left unmatched: 7. The CDR3 is 14 residues long.

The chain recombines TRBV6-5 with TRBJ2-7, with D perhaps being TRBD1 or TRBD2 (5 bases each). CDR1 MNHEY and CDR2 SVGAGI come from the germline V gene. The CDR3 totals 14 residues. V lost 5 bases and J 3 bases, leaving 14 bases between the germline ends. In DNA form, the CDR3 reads TGTGCCAGCAGTAATAACAGGAGGAACTACGAGCAGTACTTC. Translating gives CASSNNRRNYEQYF.

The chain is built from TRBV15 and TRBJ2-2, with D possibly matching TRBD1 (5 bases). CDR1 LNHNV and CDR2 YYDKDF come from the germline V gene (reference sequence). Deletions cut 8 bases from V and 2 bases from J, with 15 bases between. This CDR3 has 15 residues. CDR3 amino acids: CATAIDSPNTGELFF. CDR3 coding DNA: TGTGCCACCGCCATCGACAGCCCTAACACCGGGGAGCTGTTTTTT.

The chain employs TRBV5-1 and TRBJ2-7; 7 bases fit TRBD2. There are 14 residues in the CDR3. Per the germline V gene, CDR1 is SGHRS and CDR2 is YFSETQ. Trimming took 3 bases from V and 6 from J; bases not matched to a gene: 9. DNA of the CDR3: TGCGCCAGCAGCTCCCGCGGGGGACCTTCCGAGCAGTACTTC. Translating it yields CASSSRGGPSEQYF.

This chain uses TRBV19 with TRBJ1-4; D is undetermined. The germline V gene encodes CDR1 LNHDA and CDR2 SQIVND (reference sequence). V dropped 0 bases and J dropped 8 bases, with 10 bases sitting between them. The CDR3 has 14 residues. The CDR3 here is CASSIDQTEEKLFF. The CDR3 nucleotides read TGTGCCAGTAGTATAGATCAGACCGAGGAAAAACTGTTTTTT.

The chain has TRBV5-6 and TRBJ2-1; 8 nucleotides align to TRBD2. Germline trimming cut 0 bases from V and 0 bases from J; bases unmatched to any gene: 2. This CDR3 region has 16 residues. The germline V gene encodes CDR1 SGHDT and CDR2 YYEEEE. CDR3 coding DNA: TGTGCCAGCAGCTTGGCCGCGGGGGGCTCCTACAATGAGCAGTTCTTC. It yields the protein CASSLAAGGSYNEQFF.

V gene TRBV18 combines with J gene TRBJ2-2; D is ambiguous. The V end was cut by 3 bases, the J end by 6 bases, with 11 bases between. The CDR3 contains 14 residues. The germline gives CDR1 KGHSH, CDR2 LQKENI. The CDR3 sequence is CASSPTIASGELFF. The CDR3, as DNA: TGTGCCAGCTCACCCACAATAGCCTCCGGGGAGCTGTTTTTT.

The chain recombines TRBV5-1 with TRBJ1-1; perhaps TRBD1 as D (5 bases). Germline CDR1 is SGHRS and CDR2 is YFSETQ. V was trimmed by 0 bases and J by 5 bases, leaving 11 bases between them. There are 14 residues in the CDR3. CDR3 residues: CASSLEVGVTEAFF. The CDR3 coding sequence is TGCGCCAGCAGCTTGGAGGTAGGGGTTACTGAAGCTTTCTTT.

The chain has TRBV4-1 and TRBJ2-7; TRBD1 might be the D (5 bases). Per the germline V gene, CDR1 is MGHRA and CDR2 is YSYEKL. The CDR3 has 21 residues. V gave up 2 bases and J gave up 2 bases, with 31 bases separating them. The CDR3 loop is CASSQPFGRKGEGSTPYEQYF. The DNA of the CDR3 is TGCGCCAGCAGCCAACCGTTCGGCCGTAAAGGGGAAGGATCTACCCCCTACGAGCAGTACTTC.

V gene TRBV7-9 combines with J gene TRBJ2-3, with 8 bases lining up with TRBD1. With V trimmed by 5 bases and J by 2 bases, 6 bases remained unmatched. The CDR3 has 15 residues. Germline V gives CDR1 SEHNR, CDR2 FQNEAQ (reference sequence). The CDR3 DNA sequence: TGTGCCAGCAGCCCAGGACAGGGCTTCACAGATACGCAGTATTTT. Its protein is CASSPGQGFTDTQYF.

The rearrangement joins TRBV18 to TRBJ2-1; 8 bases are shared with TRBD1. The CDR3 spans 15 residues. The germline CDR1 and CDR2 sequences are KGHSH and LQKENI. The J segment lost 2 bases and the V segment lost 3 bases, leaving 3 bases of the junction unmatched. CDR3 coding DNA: TGTGCCAGCTCACCTCCGGACAGGGCCTACAATGAGCAGTTCTTC. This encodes CASSPPDRAYNEQFF.

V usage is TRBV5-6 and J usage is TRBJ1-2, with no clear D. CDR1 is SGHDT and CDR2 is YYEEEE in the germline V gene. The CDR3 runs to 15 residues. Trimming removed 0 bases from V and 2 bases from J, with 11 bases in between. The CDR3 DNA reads TGTGCCAGCAGCTTGGAACCTTCAGGCAACTATGGCTACACCTTC. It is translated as CASSLEPSGNYGYTF.

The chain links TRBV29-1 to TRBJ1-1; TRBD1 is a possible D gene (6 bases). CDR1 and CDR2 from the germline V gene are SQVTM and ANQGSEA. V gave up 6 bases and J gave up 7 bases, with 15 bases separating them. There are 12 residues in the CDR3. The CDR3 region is CSVASLGGEAFF. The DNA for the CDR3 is TGCAGCGTAGCCTCCCTAGGGGGTGAAGCTTTCTTT.

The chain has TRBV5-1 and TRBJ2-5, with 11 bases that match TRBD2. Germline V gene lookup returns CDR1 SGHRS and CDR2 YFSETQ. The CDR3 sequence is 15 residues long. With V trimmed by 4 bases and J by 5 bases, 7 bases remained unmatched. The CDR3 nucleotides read TGCGCCAGCAGCATTTCGACTAGCGGGATGGAGACCCAGTACTTC. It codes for CASSISTSGMETQYF.

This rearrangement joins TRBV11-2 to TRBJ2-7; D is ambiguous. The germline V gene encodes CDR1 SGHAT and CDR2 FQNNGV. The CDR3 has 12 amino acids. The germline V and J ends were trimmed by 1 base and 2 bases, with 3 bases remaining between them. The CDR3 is CASSLVTYEQYF. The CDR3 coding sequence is TGTGCCAGCAGCTTAGTAACCTACGAGCAGTACTTC.

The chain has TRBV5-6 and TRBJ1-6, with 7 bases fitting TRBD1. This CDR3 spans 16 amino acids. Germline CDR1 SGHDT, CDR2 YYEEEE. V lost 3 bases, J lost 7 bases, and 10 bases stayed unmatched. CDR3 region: CASSWGGTAKNSPLHF. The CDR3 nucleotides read TGTGCCAGCAGCTGGGGAGGGACAGCTAAGAATTCACCCCTCCACTTT.

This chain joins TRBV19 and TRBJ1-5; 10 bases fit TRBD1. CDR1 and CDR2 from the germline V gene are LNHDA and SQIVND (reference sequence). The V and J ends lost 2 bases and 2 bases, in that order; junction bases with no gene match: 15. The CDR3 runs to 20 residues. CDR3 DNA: TGTGCCAGTAGTATATCCCGGGACAGGGGCTTTGATATTGGCAATCAGCCCCAGCATTTT. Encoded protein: CASSISRDRGFDIGNQPQHF.

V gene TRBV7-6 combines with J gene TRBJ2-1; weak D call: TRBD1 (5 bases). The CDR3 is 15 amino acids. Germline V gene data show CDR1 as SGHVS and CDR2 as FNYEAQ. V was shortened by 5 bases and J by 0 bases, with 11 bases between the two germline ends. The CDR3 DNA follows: TGTGCCAGCAGCCTAGTTGACAGCTCCTACAATGAGCAGTTCTTC. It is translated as CASSLVDSSYNEQFF.

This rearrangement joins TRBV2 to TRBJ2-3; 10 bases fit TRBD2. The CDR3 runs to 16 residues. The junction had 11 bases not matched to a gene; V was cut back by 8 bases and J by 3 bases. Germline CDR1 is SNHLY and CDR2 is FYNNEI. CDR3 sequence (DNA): TGTGCCAGCTTTAGCGGGGGGCCGCAGTTGACAGATACGCAGTATTTT. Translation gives CASFSGGPQLTDTQYF.